This T cell receptor beta chain originates from a study of cytomegalovirus exposure and HLA in healthy donors. Study outcomes and limitations: In all likelihood, a cluster of highly shared sequence variants was a sequencing artifact. With later analysis, a missense DCLRE1C variant became linked to TCR beta V- and J-gene trimming.

Primers: 60 Vbeta forward and 13 Jbeta reverse. The method was immunoSEQ multiplex PCR; TCRdb's version includes in-frame clones alone and lacks a portion of them. This sample carries under 200,000 clones, around 76% of them seen once, and the ten largest clones take around 1.9%. The length of the CDR3 is 13 residues. Germline loops: CDR1 SNHLY, CDR2 FYNNEI. Comments on this clone: Antigen unknown.

The receptor comes from a man aged 25 to 45 in good health and CMV-seronegative. V and J are TRBV2 and TRBJ2-2, with TRBD1 matching 8 bases. The sample comprised PBMCs. CDR3 in amino acids: CATQGENTGELFF. The DNA for the CDR3 is TGTGCGACACAGGGGGAGAACACCGGGGAGCTGTTTTTT.